Each of the 29 T cell receptor beta chains below was sequenced from the same sample in a study of blood T cell repertoires in COVID-19. The method was immunoSEQ multiplex PCR; TCRdb's version includes in-frame clones alone and lacks a portion of them. Among about 86,000 clones listed, approximately 80% were seen once. Material for sequencing was peripheral blood. The receptors derive from an elderly woman with active or convalescent COVID-19.

The CDR3, as DNA: TGTGCCAGCAGCAGGACTAGCGGGGATGAGCAGTTCTTC. Amino acids: CASSRTSGDEQFF. This rearrangement joins TRBV7-2 to TRBJ2-1; TRBD2 matches at 12 bases. The CDR3 sequence is 13 residues long. V lost 5 bases, J lost 8 bases, and 1 base stayed unmatched. Germline V gene lookup returns CDR1 SGHTA and CDR2 FQGNSA.

V usage is TRBV7-2 and J usage is TRBJ2-7; D may be TRBD1 (5 bases). The CDR3 is 14 residues long. Trimming took off 1 base at V and 4 bases at J, with 11 bases between the two ends. CDR1 SGHTA and CDR2 FQGNSA come from the germline V gene. CDR3 amino acids: CASSLDQGMYEQYF. The CDR3 region has the DNA TGTGCCAGCAGCTTAGACCAGGGCATGTACGAGCAGTACTTC.

This sequence joins TRBV4-1 and TRBJ2-2; 7 bases are a match to TRBD2. CDR1 is MGHRA, CDR2 YSYEKL, per germline. The CDR3 has 17 residues. Trimming cost V 1 base and J 4 bases; bases outside gene matches: 9. The CDR3 loop is CASSQALRRESTGELFF. CDR3 DNA: TGCGCCAGCAGCCAAGCGTTGAGGCGGGAGAGCACCGGGGAGCTGTTTTTT.

The V gene is TRBV18, the J gene TRBJ2-1; TRBD2 aligns across 9 bases. From germline, CDR1 is KGHSH and CDR2 LQKENI. CDR3 length: 17 residues. V shed 5 bases and J 4 bases; nucleotides not matched to a gene: 12. Written as DNA, the CDR3 is TGTGCCAGCTCAATTGGTCTAGCGGGGATCCCATACAATGAGCAGTTCTTC. Encoded protein: CASSIGLAGIPYNEQFF.

V usage is TRBV12-3 or TRBV12-4 and J usage is TRBJ1-1, with TRBD1 as a possible D gene (6 bases). V lost 5 bases, J lost 1 base, and 8 bases lay in between. CDR3 length: 13 residues. The DNA of the CDR3 is TGTGCCAGCAGTACGACAGGGAACACTGAAGCTTTCTTT. Residues: CASSTTGNTEAFF.

The chain combines TRBV5-1 with TRBJ1-6; 8 bases agree with TRBD1. This CDR3 has 14 residues. After removal of 4 bases from V and 6 bases from J, the junction contained 3 bases not matched to a gene. Germline V gene sequence: CDR1 SGHRS, CDR2 YFSETQ. The DNA for the CDR3 is TGCGCCAGCAGCGTCGGACAGGGTAATTCACCCCTCCACTTT. It is translated as CASSVGQGNSPLHF.

CDR3 amino acids: CASSHRAGGNQPQHF. The CDR3 DNA reads TGTGCCAGCAGCCACAGGGCCGGTGGCAATCAGCCCCAGCATTTT. The chain links TRBV6-2 or TRBV6-3 to TRBJ1-5; D may be TRBD1 (6 bases). Per germline, CDR1 MNHEY and CDR2 SVGEGT. With 6 bases removed from V and 2 bases from J, the gap between germline ends came to 14 bases. The CDR3 covers 15 residues.

J is TRBJ2-6 and V is TRBV5-8; tentative D call: TRBD1 (6 bases). Per germline, CDR1 SGHTS and CDR2 YDEGEE. The CDR3 length is 17 residues. Trimming shortened V by 5 bases and J by 0 bases, and 15 bases separated the two germline ends. The CDR3 is CASRYPGVRSGANVLTF. The CDR3 DNA reads TGTGCCAGCAGGTACCCAGGGGTTCGCTCTGGGGCCAACGTCCTGACTTTC.

Here the CDR3 DNA reads TGTGCCATCAGTGAGTCCGGGGGGGCCTATCAGCCCCAGCATTTT. Its protein is CAISESGGAYQPQHF. The J gene is TRBJ1-5, the V gene TRBV10-3; TRBD1 is a possible D gene (6 bases). Looked up from germline, CDR1 is ENHRY and CDR2 is SYGVKD. The CDR3 contains 15 residues. Trimming pared 0 bases from V and 5 bases from J, leaving 11 bases between.

The chain recombines TRBV5-1 with TRBJ2-3, with 10 bases identical to TRBD1. After removal of 4 bases from V and 3 bases from J, the junction contained 8 bases not matched to a gene. Germline V CDR1 and CDR2: SGHRS, YFSETQ. This CDR3 is built from 16 residues. This CDR3 reads CASSRGQGLRTDTQYF. The CDR3 coding sequence is TGCGCCAGCAGCAGGGGACAGGGGCTTCGTACAGATACGCAGTATTTT.

The V call is TRBV28, the J call TRBJ2-4; D is perhaps TRBD1 (5 bases). From germline, CDR1 is MDHEN and CDR2 SYDVKM. V dropped 7 bases and J dropped 2 bases, with 12 bases sitting between them. The CDR3 totals 14 residues. CDR3 bases: TGTGCCAGCACCTTAAGGGGTACCAAAAACATTCAGTACTTC. The encoded protein is CASTLRGTKNIQYF. Full variable domain (outside the CDR3, taken from reference TRBV28 and TRBJ2-4): DVKVTQSSRYLVKRTGEKVFLECVQDMDHENMFWYRQDPGLGLRLIYFSYDVKMKEKGDIPEGYSVSREKKERFSLILESASTNQTSMYLCASTLRGTKNIQYFGAGTRLSVL.

In DNA, the CDR3 is TGTGCCAGTAGTATAGGTGGGGGGGGGCTTAGAGAGACCCAGTACTTC. Protein sequence: CASSIGGGGLRETQYF. The chain is built from TRBV19 and TRBJ2-5, with a weak D call TRBD2 (7 bases). V lost 1 base to trimming and J lost 4 bases, with 16 bases between them. Germline-derived CDR1 and CDR2 are LNHDA and SQIVND (reference sequence). This CDR3 has 16 residues.

The V gene is TRBV7-9, the J gene TRBJ2-7; 10 bases match TRBD2. V dropped 4 bases and J dropped 2; count of bases not matched to a gene: 2. Germline lookup yields CDR1 SEHNR and CDR2 FQNEAQ (reference sequence). The CDR3 loop spans 14 amino acids. The DNA for the CDR3 is TGTGCCAGCAGCTATAGCGGGGGGCCCTACGAGCAGTACTTC. It translates to CASSYSGGPYEQYF.

The rearrangement links TRBV2 to TRBJ2-7; TRBD1 matches at 9 bases. Losses at the gene ends were 7 bases for V and 1 base for J; bases not matched to a gene: 5. The CDR3 extends over 14 amino acids. Germline CDR1 is SNHLY and CDR2 is FYNNEI. Here the CDR3 DNA reads TGTGCCAGCAAGGCGGGACAGGGATCCTACGAGCAGTACTTC. Translating gives CASKAGQGSYEQYF.

The J gene is TRBJ2-1, the V gene TRBV7-3, with 10 nucleotides matching TRBD2. Per germline, CDR1 SGHTA and CDR2 FQGTGA. V was clipped by 0 bases and J by 4 bases; unmatched bases: 0. This CDR3 has 15 amino acids. The CDR3 DNA is TGTGCCAGCAGCTTAACTAGCGGGGGGTACAATGAGCAGTTCTTC. It translates to CASSLTSGGYNEQFF.

The chain employs TRBV12-3 or TRBV12-4 and TRBJ2-7, with 7 bases lining up with TRBD1. The CDR3 is 13 amino acids. J gave up 2 bases and V 6 bases, and 4 bases lay outside the gene matches. The CDR3 protein is CASRGGSTYEQYF. For the CDR3, the DNA is TGTGCCAGCAGAGGGGGCAGTACCTACGAGCAGTACTTC.

The chain combines TRBV5-1 with TRBJ1-1, with 7 nucleotides matching TRBD1. The J segment lost 1 base and the V segment lost 3 bases, leaving 9 bases of the junction unmatched. The CDR3 is made up of 16 amino acids. Germline CDR1 SGHRS, CDR2 YFSETQ. CDR3 nucleotides: TGCGCCAGCAGCTACGGTACAGGGGCGGGGAACACTGAAGCTTTCTTT. Its protein is CASSYGTGAGNTEAFF.

The J gene is TRBJ2-1, the V gene TRBV27, with TRBD1 as a possible D gene (6 bases). There are 13 residues in the CDR3. The V gene's germline CDR1 is MNHEY and CDR2 SMNVEV (reference sequence). V gave up 6 bases and J gave up 7 bases, with 13 bases separating them. DNA of the CDR3: TGTGCCAGCAGATGGACAGCGCTTAATGAGCAGTTCTTC. Protein sequence: CASRWTALNEQFF.

The gene calls are TRBV7-2 and TRBJ2-3, with TRBD2 matching 12 bases. After removal of 5 bases from V and 0 bases from J, the junction contained 9 bases not matched to a gene. The CDR3 contains 18 residues. From germline, CDR1 is SGHTA and CDR2 FQGNSA. In DNA, the CDR3 is TGTGCCAGCAGCCCCCAGGGACTAGCGGGCCCTAGCACAGATACGCAGTATTTT. It yields the protein CASSPQGLAGPSTDTQYF.

The chain is built from TRBV6-2 or TRBV6-3 and TRBJ1-4; no clear D gene. The CDR3 loop spans 11 amino acids. The germline V gene has CDR1 MNHEY and CDR2 SVGEGT. Trimming stripped 6 bases from V and 7 bases from J, with 6 bases between. CDR3 amino acids: CASSSLEKLFF. The CDR3 coding sequence is TGTGCCAGCAGCTCCCTTGAAAAACTGTTTTTT.

V gene TRBV6-5 combines with J gene TRBJ1-2; D ambiguous. The V and J ends lost 0 bases and 7 bases respectively, with 9 bases between them. The CDR3 runs 13 residues. The germline V gene has CDR1 MNHEY and CDR2 SVGAGI. In DNA, the CDR3 is TGTGCCAGCAGTTACTCGATCGGCGGTGGCTACACCTTC. Translated: CASSYSIGGGYTF.

The chain uses TRBV7-9 and TRBJ1-4, with a tentative D call TRBD1 (6 bases). Looked up from germline, CDR1 is SEHNR and CDR2 is FQNEAQ (reference sequence). Trimming left V 6 bases short and J 2 bases short, with 10 bases between. CDR3 length: 14 amino acids. CDR3 in amino acids: CASRPGVTNEKLFF. CDR3 DNA sequence: TGTGCCAGCAGACCAGGGGTCACTAATGAAAAACTGTTTTTT.

The chain links TRBV15 to TRBJ2-1, with a weak D call TRBD2 (6 bases). The CDR3 is 16 residues long. In germline, CDR1 is LNHNV, CDR2 YYDKDF (reference sequence). The V end lost 0 bases, the J end lost 10 bases, and 19 bases lay between the germline ends. As DNA, the CDR3 is TGTGCCACCAGCAGAGATGTGCTAGCGCGCCGGACGGAGCAGTTCTTC. Its translation is CATSRDVLARRTEQFF.

V and J are TRBV19 and TRBJ1-5; D may be TRBD1 (6 bases). The CDR3 is 14 amino acids. V lost 4 bases and J 5 bases, leaving 12 bases between the germline ends. Germline CDR1 is LNHDA and CDR2 is SQIVND (reference sequence). As DNA, the CDR3 is TGTGCCAGTAGTACTCCAGGGGATTATCAGCCCCAGCATTTT. This codes for CASSTPGDYQPQHF.

The V and J genes are TRBV6-2 or TRBV6-3 and TRBJ2-1; 13 bases map to TRBD2. Germline lookup yields CDR1 MNHEY and CDR2 SVGEGT. Germline trimming cut 0 bases from V and 7 bases from J; bases unmatched to any gene: 3. This CDR3 spans 16 amino acids. The CDR3 DNA sequence: TGTGCCAGCAGTTACTCCACTAGCGGGAGGGGTAATGAGCAGTTCTTC. It yields the protein CASSYSTSGRGNEQFF.

The table lists this clone with a few counts. The V and J genes are TRBV7-9 and TRBJ2-5, with D possibly matching TRBD2 (5 bases). This CDR3 is 14 amino acids long. Germline CDR1 reads SEHNR; CDR2 reads FQNEAQ (reference sequence). The V end was cut by 5 bases, the J end by 3 bases, with 13 bases between. CDR3 in amino acids: CASSPGIAKETQYF. The CDR3 DNA is TGTGCCAGCAGCCCGGGTATAGCGAAAGAGACCCAGTACTTC.

This sequence joins TRBV7-8 and TRBJ2-5; D not resolved. V gave up 5 bases and J gave up 4 bases, with 11 bases separating them. The length of the CDR3 is 13 residues. CDR1 and CDR2 (germline): SGHVS, FQNEAQ. Here the CDR3 DNA reads TGTGCCAGCAGCCCGAGAGTCATAGAGACCCAGTACTTC. Translation gives CASSPRVIETQYF.

This chain links TRBV6-5 with TRBJ2-7, with 7 bases lining up with TRBD2. In germline, CDR1 is MNHEY, CDR2 SVGAGI. The J segment lost 2 bases and the V segment lost 4 bases, leaving 5 bases of the junction unmatched. The CDR3 covers 14 residues. The CDR3 DNA sequence: TGTGCCAGCAGTTGGGAAGCGGGACCCTACGAGCAGTACTTC. This encodes CASSWEAGPYEQYF.

The chain has TRBV2 and TRBJ2-1; 11 positions match TRBD2. The CDR3 sequence is 16 residues long. The trim removed 2 bases at V and 9 bases at J, leaving 9 bases unmatched. Germline CDR1 SNHLY, CDR2 FYNNEI. The CDR3 region has the DNA TGTGCCAGCAGTGAACAGGGACTAGCGGCGAAGGGTGAGCAGTTCTTC. It specifies CASSEQGLAAKGEQFF.